This is a list of T cell receptor beta chains from one sample in a study of blood T cell repertoires in COVID-19. Generated by immunoSEQ multiplex PCR, the TCRdb table keeps only in-frame clones and is missing some. The data contain 450,000 or so clones, about 90% of them seen just once; the ten biggest clones take up 0.8% to 1%. Sequenced sample: peripheral blood. These receptors all come from a man aged 18 to 30 with COVID-19, enrolled during active disease. The CDR3 runs from the conserved cysteine through the conserved F or W. D genes are given only for firm matches. Only some rows state a clone size, as once, few, many or a class for expanded clones.

D gene	clone size	J gene	V gene	CDR3 protein	CDR3 DNA
NA	NA	TRBJ2-7	TRBV5-5	CASSLVGYSYEQYF	TGTGCCAGCAGCTTGGTCGGGTACTCCTACGAGCAGTACTTC
TRBD2	NA	TRBJ2-2	TRBV3-1/TRBV3-2	CASSQLGLAGNGELFF	TGTGCCAGCAGTCAACTGGGACTAGCGGGGAACGGGGAGCTGTTTTTT
NA	once	TRBJ1-2	TRBV2	CASSEKQGPRYGYTF	TGTGCCAGCAGTGAAAAACAGGGCCCAAGATATGGCTACACCTTC
NA	NA	TRBJ1-2	TRBV2	CASRMTDYYGYTF	TGTGCCAGCAGGATGACAGACTACTATGGCTACACCTTC
TRBD2	NA	TRBJ2-3	TRBV5-4	CASSKRGGLRTDTQYF	TGTGCCAGCAGCAAGCGGGGGGGGCTACGCACAGATACGCAGTATTTT
NA	NA	TRBJ1-1	TRBV6-1	CASSERGRGRPRGGKAFF	TGTGCCAGCAGTGAAAGAGGGCGGGGTCGCCCTCGAGGTGGGAAAGCTTTCTTT
NA	NA	TRBJ2-1	TRBV7-9	CASTRGIHEQFF	TGTGCCAGCACCCGCGGGATACATGAGCAGTTCTTC
TRBD1	NA	TRBJ1-6	TRBV4-1	CASSQVGWGQNNSPLHF	TGCGCCAGCAGCCAGGTCGGGTGGGGACAGAATAATTCACCCCTCCACTTT
NA	NA	TRBJ2-5	TRBV6-1	CASSEARVAEQETQYF	TGTGCCAGCAGTGAAGCGCGCGTAGCAGAACAAGAGACCCAGTACTTC
NA	NA	TRBJ2-7	TRBV20-1	CSATRGYEQYF	TGCAGTGCAACAAGGGGATACGAGCAGTACTTC
NA	NA	TRBJ2-3	TRBV30	CAWSVVLDWDTQYF	TGTGCCTGGAGTGTAGTCCTAGATTGGGATACGCAGTATTTT
TRBD2	NA	TRBJ2-7	TRBV10-2	CASSDPPSGGAYEQYF	TGCGCCAGCAGTGACCCTCCATCTGGGGGGGCCTACGAGCAGTACTTC
NA	NA	TRBJ2-5	TRBV5-1	CASSFEETQYF	TGCGCCAGCAGCTTCGAAGAGACCCAGTACTTC
NA	once	TRBJ2-7	TRBV19	CASSIDRTSSYEQYF	TGTGCCAGTAGTATAGACAGGACATCCTCCTACGAGCAGTACTTC
NA	NA	TRBJ1-6	TRBV11-2	CASGDTGLGNSPLHF	TGTGCCAGCGGGGACACGGGGTTGGGTAATTCACCCCTCCACTTT
TRBD2	NA	TRBJ2-7	TRBV27	CASSTTSGASYEQYF	TGTGCCAGCAGCACAACTAGCGGAGCTTCCTACGAGCAGTACTTC
TRBD1	once	TRBJ2-4	TRBV19	CASSSQTGNIQYF	TGTGCCAGTAGCAGCCAGACAGGGAACATTCAGTACTTC
TRBD1	few	TRBJ1-2	TRBV19	CASSFGTGAAGYTF	TGTGCCAGTAGTTTCGGGACAGGGGCCGCTGGCTACACCTTC
NA	NA	TRBJ2-3	TRBV2	CASSETGVGTDTQYF	TGTGCCAGCAGTGAGACGGGGGTGGGGACAGATACGCAGTATTTT
NA	once	TRBJ2-7	TRBV11-3	CASSLEAGREQYF	TGTGCCAGCAGCTTAGAGGCAGGGCGCGAGCAGTACTTC
NA	NA	TRBJ2-1	TRBV3-1/TRBV3-2	CASSRGSSYNEQFF	TGTGCCAGCAGTCGGGGATCCTCCTACAATGAGCAGTTCTTC
NA	NA	TRBJ1-3	TRBV2	CASSPPGGNTIYF	TGTGCCAGCAGTCCTCCGGGGGGAAACACCATATATTTT
TRBD2	few	TRBJ2-7	TRBV6-1	CASSEARRTSGIGEQYF	TGTGCCAGCAGTGAAGCGCGGAGGACTAGCGGGATCGGCGAGCAGTACTTC
NA	NA	TRBJ1-5	TRBV5-6	CASSLAGSGNQPQHF	TGTGCCAGCAGCTTGGCCGGGTCCGGCAATCAGCCCCAGCATTTT
TRBD2	NA	TRBJ2-1	TRBV4-1	CASSLGTSGRNEQFF	TGCGCCAGCAGCCTAGGGACTAGCGGGAGGAATGAGCAGTTCTTC
NA	NA	TRBJ1-2	TRBV19	CASSINRVHGYTF	TGTGCCAGTAGTATAAACAGGGTCCATGGCTACACCTTC
NA	once	TRBJ2-7	TRBV5-8	CASSLPGDVDEQYF	TGTGCCAGCAGCTTACCGGGGGACGTCGACGAGCAGTACTTC
NA	NA	TRBJ2-2	TRBV4-1	CASSQGLAAGELFF	TGCGCCAGCAGCCAAGGTTTAGCGGCTGGGGAGCTGTTTTTT
NA	NA	TRBJ1-4	TRBV6-4	CASPGGEKLFF	TGTGCCAGTCCGGGGGGGGAAAAACTGTTTTTT
TRBD1	few	TRBJ2-7	TRBV6-5	CASSRDRSSYEQYF	TGTGCCAGCTCCAGGGACAGGAGCTCCTACGAGCAGTACTTC
TRBD1	once	TRBJ2-4	TRBV5-4	CASSRNRDRGAKNIQYF	TGTGCCAGCAGCCGTAACCGGGACAGGGGAGCCAAAAACATTCAGTACTTC
TRBD1	NA	TRBJ2-7	TRBV7-8	CASSDTGTGVSEQYF	TGTGCCAGCAGCGACACCGGGACAGGGGTTAGCGAGCAGTACTTC
NA	NA	TRBJ1-6	TRBV5-1	CASSLVSGSPLHF	TGCGCCAGCAGCTTGGTGAGTGGTTCACCCCTCCACTTT
NA	NA	TRBJ1-6	TRBV7-6	CASSHLGGEGNNSPLHF	TGTGCCAGCAGCCACCTGGGGGGAGAAGGAAATAATTCACCCCTCCACTTT
TRBD2	NA	TRBJ2-7	TRBV5-4	CASSLRLLADIPYEQYF	TGTGCCAGCAGCTTACGACTACTAGCGGATATACCTTACGAGCAGTACTTC
NA	once	TRBJ1-1	TRBV7-9	CASSLEAGRASEAFF	TGTGCCAGCAGCTTAGAGGCAGGCAGGGCCAGTGAAGCTTTCTTT
TRBD1	once	TRBJ2-2	TRBV9	CASSGGQAYTGELFF	TGTGCCAGCAGCGGGGGACAGGCCTACACCGGGGAGCTGTTTTTT
TRBD1	NA	TRBJ2-1	TRBV3-1/TRBV3-2	CASRQGGHGGEQFF	TGTGCCAGCAGACAGGGGGGTCATGGCGGGGAGCAGTTCTTC
NA	NA	TRBJ2-7	TRBV27	CASSPYDTAYEQYF	TGTGCCAGCAGTCCTTATGACACAGCCTACGAGCAGTACTTC
NA	NA	TRBJ1-3	TRBV2	CASKPDSSGNTIYF	TGTGCCAGCAAACCGGACAGCTCTGGAAACACCATATATTTT
TRBD1	NA	TRBJ2-7	TRBV4-1	CASSQLQGPGYLEQYF	TGCGCCAGCAGCCAACTACAGGGGCCCGGGTATTTAGAGCAGTACTTC
TRBD1	NA	TRBJ1-2	TRBV7-2	CASSSGQGGNYGYTF	TGTGCCAGCAGCTCGGGACAGGGGGGGAACTATGGCTACACCTTC
NA	NA	TRBJ2-3	TRBV19	CASSPLGRDTQYF	TGTGCCAGTAGTCCCCTGGGCAGAGATACGCAGTATTTT
TRBD1	few	TRBJ1-4	TRBV2	CASSEMGPGQGPIRSEKLFF	TGTGCCAGCAGTGAAATGGGGCCGGGACAGGGACCCATTCGGAGTGAAAAACTGTTTTTT
NA	NA	TRBJ2-3	TRBV30	CAWSVGQGFADTQYF	TGTGCCTGGAGTGTAGGGCAGGGGTTCGCCGATACGCAGTATTTT
TRBD2	NA	TRBJ2-3	TRBV2	CASTMGASGRASTDTQYF	TGTGCCAGCACCATGGGTGCTAGCGGGAGGGCTAGCACAGATACGCAGTATTTT